This TCR beta chain was obtained from a study of OX40 agonist ivuxolimab in advanced cancers. Study background: Patients took ivuxolimab, an agonistic anti-OX40 (CD134) antibody. Partial responses were observed in three patients, of whom one had hepatocellular carcinoma and two had cutaneous melanoma.

Libraries were prepared by immunoSEQ multiplex PCR; TCRdb keeps only in-frame clonotypes and omits some of them. The table has under 150,000 clones, 90% seen once. The CDR3 is 14 amino acids. Trimming took 8 bases from V and 0 from J, leaving 12 bases between them. Germline-derived CDR1 and CDR2 are SNHLY and FYNNEI. The V gene is TRBV2, the J gene TRBJ2-3, with TRBD1 as a possible D gene (6 bases). Sequenced material: CD4+ or CD8+ T cells sorted from blood, taken in a trial of the OX40 agonist ivuxolimab. The TCR comes from an adult with an advanced solid tumor such as melanoma, head and neck, liver or kidney cancer. CDR3 protein: CASGGDRSTDTQYF. Written as DNA, the CDR3 is TGTGCCAGCGGCGGAGACAGGAGCACAGATACGCAGTATTTT.